This T cell receptor (beta chain) was observed in a study of T cells after yellow fever vaccination. Looked up from germline, CDR1 is SQVTM and CDR2 is ANQGSEA. V was clipped by 6 bases and J by 1 base, with 11 bases between them. The CDR3 is 13 residues long. A universal primer site and UMIs were added as TCR cDNA was made by 5'RACE template switching. TCRdb itself ran the 5' RACE reads through MiXCR, one entry per CDR3 protein. This sample yields some 300,000 distinct CDR3 sequences, of which over 8.5% are seen a single time; 3% to 3.5% belongs to the top ten. This clonotype was seen a few times. The rearrangement links TRBV29-1 to TRBJ2-3; maybe TRBD2 (6 bases). Sequenced material: CD4+ T cells sorted from PBMCs, taken 45 days after the yellow fever booster vaccination. The source is a man aged 18 to 35 who received the YFV17D yellow fever vaccine. For the CDR3, the DNA is TGCAGCGTGCTGGGGGAGGGCACAGATACGCAGTATTTT. It specifies CSVLGEGTDTQYF.